A selection of T cell receptor beta chains follows, all from one sample in a study of neurological immune-mediated disorders. TCRdb processed the 5' RACE reads anew with MiXCR; each CDR3 protein has one entry. The sample shows about 31,000 distinct CDR3 sequences, about 15% of them seen only once. Sequenced input: CD4+ T cells from blood. Every receptor here comes from a female donor with HTLV-1-associated myelopathy (HAM/TSP). Each CDR3 is given with its conserved first and last residue.

v_call	j_call	cdr3_aa
TRBV29-1	TRBJ2-5	CSVAGASGRSIQETQYF
TRBV20-1	TRBJ1-5	CSAREGRRVGTGINQPQHF
TRBV5-1	TRBJ2-7	CASSLGLAGGYNSYEQYF
TRBV6-1	TRBJ2-3	CASSERGLGDTQYF
TRBV6-2/TRBV6-3	TRBJ1-5	CASNNFDRGDQPQHF
TRBV7-2	TRBJ2-1	CASSLYSPVDEQFF
TRBV21-1	TRBJ2-2	CASSPGQKGNTGELFF
TRBV14	TRBJ1-1	CASSQGFTTEAFF
TRBV7-2	TRBJ2-7	CASSFTYEQYF
TRBV24-1	TRBJ2-2	CATMDRNNGELFF
TRBV20-1	TRBJ2-3	CSARRLVGGTDTQYF
TRBV7-2	TRBJ1-2	CASSLEPWQGRGYTF
TRBV5-1	TRBJ2-7	CASSRSRDPYEQYF
TRBV5-1	TRBJ1-2	CASSLGQYNGYTF
TRBV20-1	TRBJ2-5	CSASRGSQETQYF
TRBV4-2	TRBJ2-7	CASSQENRGAYEQYF
TRBV3-1	TRBJ2-5	CASSQDLPEETQYF
TRBV19	TRBJ1-2	CASRQTGRTNYGYTF
TRBV11-3	TRBJ1-1	CASSLTENTEAFF
TRBV5-1	TRBJ2-3	CASSLAAREDADTQYF
TRBV5-1	TRBJ2-5	CASSPGSWTAQETQYF
TRBV5-1	TRBJ1-3	CASSTTGASGNTIYF
TRBV20-1	TRBJ2-7	CSARLWGGYEQYF
TRBV7-7	TRBJ1-1	CASSFGENTEAFF
TRBV15	TRBJ2-5	CATSRETGVQETQYF
TRBV7-2	TRBJ2-3	CANSLAPGGTDTQYF
TRBV4-2	TRBJ2-7	CASSPRRGSTEQYF
TRBV7-2	TRBJ2-2	CASSLAGGQYSGELFF
TRBV11-2	TRBJ2-7	CASSFSGDHEQYF
TRBV10-1	TRBJ2-2	CASSPGLAGGTGELFF
TRBV6-1	TRBJ1-2	CASIRTGDYGYTF
TRBV15	TRBJ2-7	CATSRAGIEGHGGQYF
TRBV7-9	TRBJ2-1	CASSLQSGYNEQFF
TRBV19	TRBJ2-7	CASSIARGASYEQYF
TRBV18	TRBJ1-1	CASSPTTGWNTEAFF
TRBV4-3	TRBJ1-2	CASSPRRVSEYGYTF
TRBV7-2	TRBJ2-1	CASSFRPNEQFF
TRBV6-2/TRBV6-3	TRBJ2-1	CASSGLYNEQFF
TRBV10-3	TRBJ2-7	CAIGGSYEQYF
TRBV5-1	TRBJ2-4	CASSLGIQGEDIQYF
TRBV6-6	TRBJ1-2	CASTEDRVGYTF
TRBV20-1	TRBJ1-3	CSASRDSSGNTIYF
TRBV10-3	TRBJ2-5	CAIMGQGQETQYF
TRBV15	TRBJ1-3	CVTSREDRSFGNTIYF
TRBV20-1	TRBJ2-5	CSAIDRVETQYF
TRBV14	TRBJ2-6	CASSRLYKTVSGANVLTF
TRBV29-1	TRBJ2-7	CSVEDAGQGYEQYF
TRBV4-1	TRBJ2-1	CASSQDRQGRGPYNEQFF
TRBV20-1	TRBJ1-2	CSARDQEQGYGYTF
TRBV6-2/TRBV6-3	TRBJ2-1	CASNGLVGDEQFF
TRBV29-1	TRBJ2-7	CSVSALKAGAYEQYF
TRBV5-1	TRBJ2-1	CASSTSGASYNEQFF